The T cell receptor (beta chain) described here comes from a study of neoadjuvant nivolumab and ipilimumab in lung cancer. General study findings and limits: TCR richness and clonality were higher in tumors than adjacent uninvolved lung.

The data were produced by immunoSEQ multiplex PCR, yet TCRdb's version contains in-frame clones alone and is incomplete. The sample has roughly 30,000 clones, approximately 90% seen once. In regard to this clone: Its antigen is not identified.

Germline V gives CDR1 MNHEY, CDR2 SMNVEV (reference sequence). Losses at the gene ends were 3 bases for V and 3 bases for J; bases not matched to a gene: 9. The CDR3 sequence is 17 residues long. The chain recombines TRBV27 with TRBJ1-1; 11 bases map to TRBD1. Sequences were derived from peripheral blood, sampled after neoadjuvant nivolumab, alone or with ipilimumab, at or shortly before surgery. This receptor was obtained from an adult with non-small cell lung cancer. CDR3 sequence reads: CASSLFGGQGAYTEAFF. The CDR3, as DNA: TGTGCCAGCAGTTTGTTTGGAGGACAGGGGGCTTACACTGAAGCTTTCTTT.